The 10 T cell receptor beta chains below come from one sample, sequenced in a study of blood T cell repertoires in COVID-19 (TCRdb year 2020). Libraries were constructed by the immunoSEQ multiplex PCR assay. Imported from immuneACCESS, the table was reduced by TCRdb to in-frame sequences with V and J called. These copies leave out some clones; in studies compared against another copy, an unresolved V gene accounts for under half, and the cause of the remainder is not known. For this sample there are 100,000 to 150,000 clones; 84% appear just once. 2.4% of the sample lies in the top ten. The sample taken for sequencing was PBMCs or T cells enriched from blood (not recorded which). The receptors come from a middle-aged man with acute COVID-19.

The chain couples TRBV12-3 or TRBV12-4 to TRBJ1-4; D is undetermined. CDR3 size: 12 residues. V was cut by 3 bases and J by 10 bases, with 9 bases left in between. In DNA form, the CDR3 reads TGTGCCAGCAGTTTGGAGGCCGGAAAACTGTTTTTT. Encoded protein: CASSLEAGKLFF.

The rearrangement joins TRBV29-1 to TRBJ1-1, with 7 bases lining up with TRBD1. Unmatched junction bases numbered 8, after V lost 7 bases and J lost 3 bases. This CDR3 is 13 amino acids long. Germline-derived CDR1 and CDR2 are SQVTM and ANQGSEA. CDR3 region: CSAHRGGYTEAFF. The CDR3 bases are TGCAGCGCCCACAGGGGAGGTTACACTGAAGCTTTCTTT.

The chain couples TRBV5-6 to TRBJ1-1, with D maybe TRBD1 (5 bases). The CDR3 runs to 15 residues. CDR1 is SGHDT and CDR2 is YYEEEE in the germline V gene. V was trimmed by 0 bases and J by 4 bases, leaving 13 bases between them. In DNA form, the CDR3 reads TGTGCCAGCAGCTTGGGGCATGCGGGGGGCACTGAAGCTTTCTTT. Translation: CASSLGHAGGTEAFF.

V usage is TRBV10-2 and J usage is TRBJ2-5; D unresolved. This CDR3 is 14 amino acids long. V lost 4 bases to trimming and J lost 1 base, with 10 bases between them. Germline V gene lookup returns CDR1 WSHSY and CDR2 SAAADI. The CDR3: CASSGGTLQETQYF. In DNA, the CDR3 is TGCGCCAGCAGTGGCGGCACTCTCCAAGAGACCCAGTACTTC.

This chain uses TRBV7-2 with TRBJ2-3, with 7 nucleotides matching TRBD2. The V segment lost 2 bases and the J segment 4 bases; nucleotides outside the gene matches: 9. The CDR3 contains 16 residues. The germline V gene has CDR1 SGHTA and CDR2 FQGNSA. In DNA, the CDR3 is TGTGCCAGCAGCTTATATGAAGCGGGGCCCCCAGATACGCAGTATTTT. Its protein product is CASSLYEAGPPDTQYF.

The chain combines TRBV5-5 with TRBJ1-3, with 8 bases matching TRBD1. CDR3 length: 18 amino acids. Germline CDR1 is SGHKS and CDR2 is YYEKEE (reference sequence). The V segment lost 2 bases and the J segment 0 bases; nucleotides outside the gene matches: 10. The CDR3 loop reads CASSFEPGQASSGNTIYF. The CDR3, as DNA: TGTGCCAGCAGCTTTGAACCGGGACAGGCCTCCTCTGGAAACACCATATATTTT.

This clone has just one count. The CDR3 DNA reads TGTGCCAGTCACGGGGGACCGGGGGTCTCTGGAAACACCATATATTTT. It translates to CASHGGPGVSGNTIYF. The gene calls are TRBV28 and TRBJ1-3; a weak D match, TRBD1 (5 bases). Germline-derived CDR1 and CDR2 are MDHEN and SYDVKM. V lost 9 bases, J lost 0 bases, and 18 bases lay in between. The CDR3 is made up of 16 amino acids.

The chain carries TRBV5-1 and TRBJ2-5; a possible D gene is TRBD2 (6 bases). The germline V gene encodes CDR1 SGHRS and CDR2 YFSETQ. This CDR3 has 14 amino acids. V shed 2 bases and J shed 0 bases, with 8 bases lying between them. CDR3 amino acids: CASSFGDYQETQYF. CDR3 nucleotide sequence: TGCGCCAGCAGCTTCGGGGACTACCAAGAGACCCAGTACTTC.

V usage is TRBV9 and J usage is TRBJ2-1; D might be TRBD2 (6 bases). CDR3 length equals 13 residues. V shed 2 bases and J shed 8 bases, with 11 bases lying between them. Germline V CDR1 and CDR2: SGDLS, YYNGEE. The CDR3 protein is CASSVRLVDEQFF. For the CDR3, the DNA is TGTGCCAGCAGCGTCAGACTAGTGGATGAGCAGTTCTTC.

The rearrangement links TRBV30 to TRBJ1-2; 8 bases are a match to TRBD1. CDR1 is GTSNPN and CDR2 is SVGIG in the germline V gene (reference sequence). Trimming removed 5 bases from V and 4 bases from J; junction bases left unmatched: 0. This CDR3 is 11 amino acids long. The CDR3 is CAWGTGYGYTF. The CDR3 DNA follows: TGTGCCTGGGGGACAGGCTATGGCTACACCTTC.